Presented here are 21 T cell receptor beta chains from one specimen sequenced in a study of T cells in localized non-small cell lung cancer. Data came from immunoSEQ multiplex PCR; TCRdb stores just in-frame clones and leaves some out. The sample contains tens of thousands of clones, around 86% of which appear only once. Here the sequenced sample was peripheral blood, taken before any cancer treatment. The receptors derive from a male donor at least 60 years old with stage III lung adenocarcinoma.

The V call is TRBV2, the J call TRBJ2-7; tentative D call: TRBD1 (6 bases). Trimming cost V 5 bases and J 4 bases, with 9 bases left between them. The CDR3 extends over 12 amino acids. The germline CDR1 and CDR2 sequences are SNHLY and FYNNEI. This chain's CDR3 is CASSRTGYEQYF. The CDR3 DNA sequence: TGTGCCAGCAGTAGAACAGGGTACGAGCAGTACTTC.

The J gene is TRBJ2-7, the V gene TRBV29-1; no reliable D call. The V end lost 5 bases, the J end lost 1 base, and 12 bases lay between the germline ends. This CDR3 has 13 residues. The V gene's germline CDR1 is SQVTM and CDR2 ANQGSEA. The CDR3 here is CSVFDALSYEQYF. The CDR3, as DNA: TGCAGCGTTTTTGATGCTTTGTCCTACGAGCAGTACTTC.

The V and J genes are TRBV9 and TRBJ2-2; D not certain. This CDR3 has 15 residues. Per the germline V gene, CDR1 is SGDLS and CDR2 is YYNGEE. V was clipped by 0 bases and J by 3 bases, with 9 bases between them. The CDR3 here is CASSVGSVDTGELFF. The CDR3 DNA reads as TGTGCCAGCAGCGTAGGTTCAGTGGACACCGGGGAGCTGTTTTTT. The full variable domain, completed using reference TRBV9 and TRBJ2-2, is DSGVTQTPKHLITATGQRVTLRCSPRSGDLSVYWYQQSLDQGLQFLIQYYNGEERAKGNILERFSAQQFPDLHSELNLSSLELGDSALYFCASSVGSVDTGELFFGEGSRLTVL.

This clone occurred once. V usage is TRBV27 and J usage is TRBJ1-2; a possible D gene is TRBD1 (5 bases). The CDR3 has 16 amino acids. The V end was cut by 4 bases, the J end by 3 bases, with 18 bases between. Germline CDR1 MNHEY, CDR2 SMNVEV (reference sequence). CDR3 nucleotides: TGTGCCAGCAGTTCTACCCCAGGGTTAAGGGACTATGGCTACACCTTC. It specifies CASSSTPGLRDYGYTF.

This rearrangement joins TRBV2 to TRBJ2-7, with a possible D match to TRBD1 (6 bases). The V end was cut by 6 bases, the J end by 0 bases, with 12 bases between. The length of the CDR3 is 14 residues. Germline V gene data show CDR1 as SNHLY and CDR2 as FYNNEI. The CDR3 DNA reads TGTGCCAGCAGGAACGACAGGAACTCCTACGAGCAGTACTTC. Translating it yields CASRNDRNSYEQYF.

The chain employs TRBV12-5 and TRBJ1-4; D gene unclear. The CDR3 extends over 17 amino acids. V was clipped by 1 base and J by 0 bases, with 12 bases between them. In germline, CDR1 is LGHNT, CDR2 FRNRAP. Here the CDR3 reads CASGLETATATNEKLFF. The CDR3, as DNA: TGTGCTAGTGGTTTGGAAACAGCGACTGCAACTAATGAAAAACTGTTTTTT.

This chain links TRBV7-9 with TRBJ1-2; 9 bases align to TRBD1. Germline CDR1 is SEHNR and CDR2 is FQNEAQ (reference sequence). Trimming removed 0 bases from V and 4 bases from J; junction bases left unmatched: 6. This CDR3 is 16 amino acids long. CDR3: CASSLAPTTGGYGYTF. The CDR3 DNA sequence: TGTGCCAGCAGCTTAGCCCCTACGACAGGGGGCTATGGCTACACCTTC.

The chain links TRBV6-1 to TRBJ1-2; D unresolved. Germline CDR1 and CDR2: MNHNS and SASEGT. The CDR3 has 11 amino acids. Trimming left V 5 bases short and J 5 bases short, with 6 bases between. In DNA, the CDR3 is TGTGCCAGCAGTTACAGATATGGCTACACCTTC. Protein: CASSYRYGYTF.

J is TRBJ1-3 and V is TRBV6-5; D remains ambiguous. Germline lookup yields CDR1 MNHEY and CDR2 SVGAGI. The CDR3 is made up of 15 amino acids. Trimming shortened V by 5 bases and J by 0 bases, and 11 bases separated the two germline ends. The CDR3 region has the DNA TGTGCCAGCAGTGCCAACTTCGGCTCTGGAAACACCATATATTTT. Protein product: CASSANFGSGNTIYF.

This chain connects TRBV2 to TRBJ2-3; D tentatively fits TRBD1 or TRBD2 (6 bases each). Trimming cost V 8 bases and J 2 bases, with 17 bases left between them. Germline CDR1 is SNHLY and CDR2 is FYNNEI. CDR3 length: 15 residues. CDR3 bases: TGTGCCAGCGCACCACGGGGGCTAAACACAGATACGCAGTATTTT. Protein sequence: CASAPRGLNTDTQYF.

A single count supports this clone. V usage is TRBV5-4 and J usage is TRBJ2-2; perhaps D is TRBD1 or TRBD2 (5 bases each). The V end was cut by 0 bases, the J end by 1 base, with 10 bases between. Germline lookup yields CDR1 SGHNT and CDR2 YYREEE (reference sequence). The CDR3 runs 16 residues. This CDR3 is CASSLGGARNTGELFF. The CDR3 DNA reads as TGTGCCAGCAGCTTGGGAGGGGCCAGGAACACCGGGGAGCTGTTTTTT.

The chain recombines TRBV5-4 with TRBJ1-2; the D gene is possibly TRBD1 (5 bases). Germline assignment: CDR1 SGHNT and CDR2 YYREEE (reference sequence). The CDR3 runs 13 residues. V lost 0 bases and J lost 8, with 11 bases in between. CDR3: CASSLADIGGYTF. The CDR3 DNA follows: TGTGCCAGCAGCTTGGCGGACATTGGCGGCTACACCTTC.

The chain combines TRBV27 with TRBJ1-4; possibly TRBD1 for D (5 bases). The CDR3 runs 13 residues. CDR1 is MNHEY, CDR2 SMNVEV, per germline (reference sequence). V lost 4 bases and J lost 7, with 10 bases in between. CDR3 in amino acids: CASSYRITEKLFF. The CDR3 DNA reads as TGTGCCAGCAGTTACAGGATTACTGAAAAACTGTTTTTT. Using reference TRBV27 and TRBJ1-4 for the parts outside the CDR3, the full variable domain is EAQVTQNPRYLITVTGKKLTVTCSQNMNHEYMSWYRQDPGLGLRQIYYSMNVEVTDKGDVPEGYKVSRKEKRNFPLILESPSPNQTSLYFCASSYRITEKLFFGSGTQLSVL.

This chain uses TRBV19 with TRBJ1-1, with D possibly being TRBD1 (5 bases). V shed 1 base and J shed 1 base, with 10 bases lying between them. The CDR3 runs to 15 residues. CDR1 is LNHDA and CDR2 is SQIVND in the germline V gene (reference sequence). This CDR3 reads CASSIGRTGNTEAFF. The CDR3, as DNA: TGTGCCAGTAGTATAGGCAGAACAGGGAACACTGAAGCTTTCTTT.

The chain carries TRBV27 and TRBJ1-5; perhaps TRBD1 as D (5 bases). Germline CDR1 and CDR2: MNHEY and SMNVEV (reference sequence). Between the trimmed V and J ends, which lost 5 bases and 4 bases, there was a span of 12 bases. CDR3 length: 14 residues. For the CDR3, the DNA is TGTGCCAGCAGTCGCGGCAGGGAAAATCAGCCCCAGCATTTT. Translation gives CASSRGRENQPQHF.

The chain employs TRBV6-1 and TRBJ2-5; possible D gene TRBD2, 6 bases. Germline V CDR1 and CDR2: MNHNS, SASEGT. The CDR3 is made up of 13 amino acids. Trimming removed 5 bases at V and 5 bases at J, with 12 bases between. The CDR3 DNA follows: TGTGCCAGCAGTTATACTAGCATGGAGACCCAGTACTTC. Translating it yields CASSYTSMETQYF.

The rearrangement joins TRBV5-6 to TRBJ2-5, with a tentative D call TRBD2 (6 bases). V lost 2 bases and J lost 0, with 20 bases in between. Germline CDR1 and CDR2: SGHDT and YYEEEE. The CDR3 spans 18 residues. The CDR3 loop reads CASSFNLGGLSYQETQYF. The CDR3 DNA reads as TGTGCCAGCAGCTTTAACTTGGGGGGATTATCGTACCAAGAGACCCAGTACTTC. The complete variable domain, with remaining parts taken from reference TRBV5-6 and TRBJ2-5, reads DAGVTQSPTHLIKTRGQQVTLRCSPKSGHDTVSWYQQALGQGPQFIFQYYEEEERQRGNFPDRFSGHQFPNYSSELNVNALLLGDSALYLCASSFNLGGLSYQETQYFGPGTRLLVL.

The chain is built from TRBV9 and TRBJ1-1; possible D gene TRBD1, 6 bases. The CDR3 runs 13 residues. Trimming took off 2 bases at V and 4 bases at J, with 9 bases between the two ends. CDR1 is SGDLS, CDR2 YYNGEE, per germline. The DNA of the CDR3 is TGTGCCAGCAGCGTCCGGGACATCACTGAAGCTTTCTTT. It yields the protein CASSVRDITEAFF.

The sample holds a few counts of this clone. The chain carries TRBV19 and TRBJ1-5, with D perhaps matching TRBD1 (6 bases). CDR3 length: 16 amino acids. Germline V gene data show CDR1 as LNHDA and CDR2 as SQIVND (reference sequence). Trimming removed 4 bases from V and 5 bases from J, with 18 bases in between. The CDR3: CASSTRQARGDQPQHF. In DNA form, the CDR3 reads TGTGCCAGTAGTACAAGACAGGCCCGGGGGGATCAGCCCCAGCATTTT.

CDR3 amino acids: CASSARGLKGQPQHF. Written as DNA, the CDR3 is TGTGCCAGCAGTGCACGGGGCCTTAAAGGACAGCCCCAGCATTTT. This sequence joins TRBV6-1 and TRBJ1-5; maybe TRBD1 (5 bases). The length of the CDR3 is 15 residues. V was clipped by 4 bases and J by 7 bases, with 17 bases between them. CDR1 and CDR2 (germline): MNHNS, SASEGT.

The chain carries TRBV28 and TRBJ1-2; D may be TRBD1 (6 bases). The CDR3 covers 14 residues. Trimming stripped 6 bases from V and 8 bases from J, with 19 bases between. The germline gives CDR1 MDHEN, CDR2 SYDVKM. The CDR3 bases are TGTGCCAGCAGGAAGGACAGTTCCCAAAAGGGCTACACCTTC. Its protein product is CASRKDSSQKGYTF.